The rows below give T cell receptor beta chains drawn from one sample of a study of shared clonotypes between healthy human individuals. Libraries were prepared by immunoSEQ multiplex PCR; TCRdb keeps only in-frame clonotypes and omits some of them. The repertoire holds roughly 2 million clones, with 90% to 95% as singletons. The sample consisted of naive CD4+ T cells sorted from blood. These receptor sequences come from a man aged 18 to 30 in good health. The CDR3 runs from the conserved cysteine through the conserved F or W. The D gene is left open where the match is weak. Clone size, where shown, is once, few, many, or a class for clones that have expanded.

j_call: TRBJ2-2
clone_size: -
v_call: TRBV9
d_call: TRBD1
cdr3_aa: CASSVGGTGFTGELFF
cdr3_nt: TGTGCCAGCAGCGTAGGTGGGACAGGGTTCACCGGGGAGCTGTTTTTT

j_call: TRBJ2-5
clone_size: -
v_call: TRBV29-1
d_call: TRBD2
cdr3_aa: CSVERGSGYQETQYF
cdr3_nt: TGCAGCGTTGAACGGGGTAGCGGGTACCAAGAGACCCAGTACTTC

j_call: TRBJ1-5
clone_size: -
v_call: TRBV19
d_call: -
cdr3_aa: CASHRGGPVNQPQHF
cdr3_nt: TGTGCCAGTCATCGGGGGGGGCCGGTCAATCAGCCCCAGCATTTT

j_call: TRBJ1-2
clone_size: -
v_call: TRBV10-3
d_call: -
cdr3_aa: CAISESTGGLYGYTF
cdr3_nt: TGTGCCATCAGTGAGTCGACCGGGGGCCTCTATGGCTACACCTTC

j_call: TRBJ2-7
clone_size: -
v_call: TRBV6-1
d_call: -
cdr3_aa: CASSENRRAYEQYF
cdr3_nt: TGTGCCAGCAGTGAGAACAGGCGCGCCTACGAGCAGTACTTC

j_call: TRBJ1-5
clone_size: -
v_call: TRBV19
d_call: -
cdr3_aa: CASSPGQNINQPQHF
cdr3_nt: TGTGCCAGTAGTCCGGGGCAAAACATCAATCAGCCCCAGCATTTT

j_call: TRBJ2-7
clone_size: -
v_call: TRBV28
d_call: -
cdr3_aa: CASSPQGLWDEQYF
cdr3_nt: TGTGCCAGCAGTCCACAGGGTTTGTGGGACGAGCAGTACTTC

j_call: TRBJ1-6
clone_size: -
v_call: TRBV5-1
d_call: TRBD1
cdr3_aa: CASRQPTGTGNNSPLHF
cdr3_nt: TGCGCCAGCAGACAACCCACCGGGACAGGGAACAATTCACCCCTCCACTTT

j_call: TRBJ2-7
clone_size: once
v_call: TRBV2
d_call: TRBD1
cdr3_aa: CASLPVTGALLEQYF
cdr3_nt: TGTGCCAGTCTACCCGTGACAGGGGCCCTTCTCGAGCAGTACTTC

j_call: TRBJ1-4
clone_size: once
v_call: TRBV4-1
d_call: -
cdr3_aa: CASSRVVGEKLFF
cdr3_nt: TGCGCCAGCAGCAGGGTGGTAGGGGAAAAACTGTTTTTT

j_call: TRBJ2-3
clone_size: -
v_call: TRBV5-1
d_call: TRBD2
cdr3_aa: CASSLGPTSGTDTQYF
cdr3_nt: TGCGCCAGCAGCCTGGGACCGACTAGCGGGACGGATACGCAGTATTTT

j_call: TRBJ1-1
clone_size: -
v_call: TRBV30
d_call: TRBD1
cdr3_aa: CAWKGQGLYEAFF
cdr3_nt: TGTGCCTGGAAAGGACAGGGCCTGTATGAAGCTTTCTTT

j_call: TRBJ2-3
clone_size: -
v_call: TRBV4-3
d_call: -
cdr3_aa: CASSQDPYDTQYF
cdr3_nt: TGCGCCAGCAGCCAAGATCCGTACGATACGCAGTATTTT

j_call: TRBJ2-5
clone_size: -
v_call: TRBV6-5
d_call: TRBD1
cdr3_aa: CASSYELTGGQETQYF
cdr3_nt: TGTGCCAGCAGTTACGAATTGACAGGGGGCCAAGAGACCCAGTACTTC

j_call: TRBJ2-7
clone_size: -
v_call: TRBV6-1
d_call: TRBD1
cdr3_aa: CASSDPKTGDEQYF
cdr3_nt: TGTGCCAGCAGCGACCCCAAGACAGGGGACGAGCAGTACTTC

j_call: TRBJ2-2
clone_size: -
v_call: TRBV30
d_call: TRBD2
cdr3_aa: CARKGRGGPGELFF
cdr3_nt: TGTGCCCGGAAGGGACGGGGGGGCCCCGGGGAGCTGTTTTTT

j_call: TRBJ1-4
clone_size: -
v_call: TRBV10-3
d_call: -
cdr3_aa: CAISDLPTNEKLFF
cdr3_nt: TGTGCCATCAGCGACCTACCAACTAATGAAAAACTGTTTTTT

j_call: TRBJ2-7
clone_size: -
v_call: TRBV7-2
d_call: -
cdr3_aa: CASSLKGYEQYF
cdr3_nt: TGTGCCAGCAGCTTAAAAGGCTACGAGCAGTACTTC

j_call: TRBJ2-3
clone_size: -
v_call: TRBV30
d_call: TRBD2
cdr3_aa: CAWSFGGGGTDTQYF
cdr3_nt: TGTGCCTGGAGTTTTGGCGGGGGGGGTACAGATACGCAGTATTTT

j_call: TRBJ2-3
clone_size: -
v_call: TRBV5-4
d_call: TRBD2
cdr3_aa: CASSLRTSGNIDTQYF
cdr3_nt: TGTGCCAGCAGCTTGCGGACTAGCGGGAACATAGATACGCAGTATTTT

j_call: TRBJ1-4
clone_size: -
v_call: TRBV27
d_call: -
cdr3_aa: CASSFRGFNEKLFF
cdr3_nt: TGTGCCAGCAGTTTCCGGGGGTTTAATGAAAAACTGTTTTTT

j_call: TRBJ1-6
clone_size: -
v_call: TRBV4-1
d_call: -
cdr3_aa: CASSLEGYNSPLHF
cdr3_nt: TGCGCCAGCAGCCTTGAAGGATACAATTCACCCCTCCACTTT

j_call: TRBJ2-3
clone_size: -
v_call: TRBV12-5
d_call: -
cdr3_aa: CASGLGARGDTQYF
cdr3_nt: TGTGCTAGTGGTTTGGGGGCAAGAGGAGATACGCAGTATTTT

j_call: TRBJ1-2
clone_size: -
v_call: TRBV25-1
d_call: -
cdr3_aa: CASSEAGLDYGYTF
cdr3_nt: TGTGCCAGCAGTGAAGCAGGACTAGACTATGGCTACACCTTC